The rows below give T cell receptor beta chains drawn from one sample of a study of T-cell memory formation after mild COVID-19. From the 5' RACE reads, TCRdb called clonotypes with MiXCR, one entry per CDR3 protein. The data show some 180,000 distinct CDR3 sequences, less than 20% seen once. Sequences were obtained from PBMCs or a T cell subset sorted from them (not recorded which). These receptors were obtained from a man aged 18 to 35 who had mild COVID-19 (a few samples of this study predate the infection). Cell type and time point are not known. Each CDR3 is given with its conserved first and last residue. A D gene is named only where the DNA matches it firmly. For some rows the clone size is stated as once, few or many, or as a class when expanded; others skip it.

D gene	clone size	V gene	J gene	CDR3 protein	CDR3 DNA
-	few	TRBV6-6	TRBJ2-3	CASLRGVGTQYF	TGTGCCAGCCTAAGAGGGGTCGGTACGCAGTATTTT
-	-	TRBV5-1	TRBJ1-6	CASSLAEAVGSPLHF	TGCGCCAGCAGCTTGGCCGAGGCTGTTGGTTCACCCCTCCACTTT
TRBD1	-	TRBV4-1	TRBJ2-1	CASSRGGQGNPFF	TGCGCCAGCAGCCGCGGAGGACAGGGGAACCCGTTCTTC
-	many	TRBV15	TRBJ1-5	CATSRDATNQPQHF	TGTGCCACCAGCAGAGATGCCACTAATCAGCCCCAGCATTTT
-	-	TRBV20-1	TRBJ1-4	CSARSAIATNEKLFF	TGCAGTGCTAGGTCGGCAATTGCAACTAATGAAAAACTGTTTTTT
-	few	TRBV18	TRBJ1-5	CASSPDRTNQPQHF	TGTGCCAGCTCACCCGACAGGACGAATCAGCCCCAGCATTTT
TRBD1	-	TRBV7-9	TRBJ2-3	CASSSGQGDTQYF	TGTGCCAGCAGCTCGGGACAGGGAGATACGCAGTATTTT
-	few	TRBV5-5	TRBJ2-1	CASSLEGFFYNEQFF	TGTGCCAGCAGCTTGGAAGGGTTTTTCTACAATGAGCAGTTCTTC
TRBD1	-	TRBV7-9	TRBJ2-3	CASSTGGVSTDTQYF	TGTGCCAGCAGTACAGGGGGCGTGAGCACAGATACGCAGTATTTT
-	few	TRBV19	TRBJ1-1	CASKSSGLVFGGTEAFF	TGTGCCAGTAAGAGTTCCGGGCTGGTTTTTGGTGGCACTGAAGCTTTCTTT